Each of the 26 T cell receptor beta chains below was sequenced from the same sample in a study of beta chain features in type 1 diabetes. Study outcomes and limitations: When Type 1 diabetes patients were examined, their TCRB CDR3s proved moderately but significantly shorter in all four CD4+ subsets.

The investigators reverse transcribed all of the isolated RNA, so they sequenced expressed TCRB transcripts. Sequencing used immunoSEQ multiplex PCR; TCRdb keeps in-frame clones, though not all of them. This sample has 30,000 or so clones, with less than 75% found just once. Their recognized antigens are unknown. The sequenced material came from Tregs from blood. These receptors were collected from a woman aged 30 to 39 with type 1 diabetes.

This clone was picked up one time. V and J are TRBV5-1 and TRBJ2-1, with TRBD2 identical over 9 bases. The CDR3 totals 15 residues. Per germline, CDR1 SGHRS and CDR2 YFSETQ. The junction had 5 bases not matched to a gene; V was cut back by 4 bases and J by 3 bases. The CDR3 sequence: CASSLSGSGYNEQFF. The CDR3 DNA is TGCGCCAGCAGCCTTAGCGGGAGTGGCTACAATGAGCAGTTCTTC.

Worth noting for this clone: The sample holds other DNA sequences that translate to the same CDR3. CDR3 in DNA: TGTGCCAGCTCTATAACGGACAGGTCTAACACCATATATTTT. It codes for CASSITDRSNTIYF. V is TRBV18 and J is TRBJ1-3, with 7 bases lining up with TRBD1. Unmatched junction bases numbered 9, after V lost 6 bases and J lost 7 bases. Germline loops: CDR1 KGHSH, CDR2 LQKENI. The CDR3 sequence is 14 residues long.

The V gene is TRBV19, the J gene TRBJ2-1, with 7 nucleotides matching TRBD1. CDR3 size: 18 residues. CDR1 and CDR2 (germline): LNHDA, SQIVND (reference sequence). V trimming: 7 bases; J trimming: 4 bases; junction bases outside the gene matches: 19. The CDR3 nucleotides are TGTGCCAGTAATAAGGGGGCCGTGGTGTGGGACCAATACAATGAGCAGTTCTTC. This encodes CASNKGAVVWDQYNEQFF.

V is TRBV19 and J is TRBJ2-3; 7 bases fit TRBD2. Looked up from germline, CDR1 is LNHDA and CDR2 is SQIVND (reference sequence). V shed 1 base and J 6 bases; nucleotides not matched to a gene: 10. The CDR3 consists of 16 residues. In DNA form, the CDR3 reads TGTGCCAGTAGTATAGGGGTCGGCGGGAGAAGGGATACGCAGTATTTT. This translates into CASSIGVGGRRDTQYF.

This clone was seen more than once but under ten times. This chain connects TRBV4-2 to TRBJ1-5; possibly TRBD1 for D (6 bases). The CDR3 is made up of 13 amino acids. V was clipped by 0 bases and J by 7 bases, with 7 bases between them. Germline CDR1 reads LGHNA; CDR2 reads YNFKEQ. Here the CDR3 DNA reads TGTGCCAGCAGCCAAGATGGGACACAGCCCCAGCATTTT. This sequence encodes CASSQDGTQPQHF.

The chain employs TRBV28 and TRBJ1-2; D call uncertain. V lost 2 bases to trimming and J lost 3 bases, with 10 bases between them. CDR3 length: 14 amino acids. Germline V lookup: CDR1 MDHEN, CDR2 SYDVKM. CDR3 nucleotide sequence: TGTGCCAGCAGTTTAGGCGGAGACTACTATGGCTACACCTTC. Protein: CASSLGGDYYGYTF.

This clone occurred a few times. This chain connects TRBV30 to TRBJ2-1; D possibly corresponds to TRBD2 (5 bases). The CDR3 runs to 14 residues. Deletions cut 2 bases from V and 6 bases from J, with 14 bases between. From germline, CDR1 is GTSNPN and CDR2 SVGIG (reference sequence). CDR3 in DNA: TGTGCCTGGAGTTTTTTAGCGCTACGCAATGAGCAGTTCTTC. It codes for CAWSFLALRNEQFF.

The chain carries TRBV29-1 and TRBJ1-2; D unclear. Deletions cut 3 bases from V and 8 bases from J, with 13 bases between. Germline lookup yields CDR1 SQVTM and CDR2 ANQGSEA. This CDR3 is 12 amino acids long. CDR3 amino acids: CSVERTWEGYTF. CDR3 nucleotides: TGCAGCGTTGAGAGGACTTGGGAGGGCTACACCTTC.

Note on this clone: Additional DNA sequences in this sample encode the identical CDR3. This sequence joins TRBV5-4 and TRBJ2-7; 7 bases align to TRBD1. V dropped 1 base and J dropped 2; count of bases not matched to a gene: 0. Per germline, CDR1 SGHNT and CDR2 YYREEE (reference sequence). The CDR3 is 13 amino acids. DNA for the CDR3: TGTGCCAGCAGCTTGACAGGGGCCTACGAGCAGTACTTC. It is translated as CASSLTGAYEQYF.

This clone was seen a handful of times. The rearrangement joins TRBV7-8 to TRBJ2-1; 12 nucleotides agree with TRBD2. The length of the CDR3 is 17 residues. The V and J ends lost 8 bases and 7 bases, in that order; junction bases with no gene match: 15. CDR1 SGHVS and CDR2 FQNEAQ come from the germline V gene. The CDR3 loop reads CASPSHFTSGRTNEQFF. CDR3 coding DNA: TGTGCCAGCCCCAGCCACTTTACTAGCGGGAGGACAAATGAGCAGTTCTTC.

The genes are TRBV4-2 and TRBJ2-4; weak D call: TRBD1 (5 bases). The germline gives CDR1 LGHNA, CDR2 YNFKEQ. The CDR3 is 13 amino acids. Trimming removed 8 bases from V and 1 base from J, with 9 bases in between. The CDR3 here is CASAGLAKNIQYF. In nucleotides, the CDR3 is TGTGCCAGCGCAGGGCTTGCCAAAAACATTCAGTACTTC.

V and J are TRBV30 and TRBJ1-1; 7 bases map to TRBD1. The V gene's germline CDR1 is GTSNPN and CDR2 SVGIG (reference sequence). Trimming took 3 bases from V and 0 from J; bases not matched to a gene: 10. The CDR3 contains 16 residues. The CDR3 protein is CAWSRGQGVLNTEAFF. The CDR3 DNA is TGTGCCTGGAGCCGAGGGCAGGGGGTCTTGAACACTGAAGCTTTCTTT.

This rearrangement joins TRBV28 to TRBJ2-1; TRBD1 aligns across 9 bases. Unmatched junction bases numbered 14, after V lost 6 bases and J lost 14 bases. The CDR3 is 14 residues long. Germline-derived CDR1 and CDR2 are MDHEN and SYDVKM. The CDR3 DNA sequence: TGTGCCAGCAGGACTCCGGGACAGGGCCCTGTAAAGTTCTTC. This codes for CASRTPGQGPVKFF.

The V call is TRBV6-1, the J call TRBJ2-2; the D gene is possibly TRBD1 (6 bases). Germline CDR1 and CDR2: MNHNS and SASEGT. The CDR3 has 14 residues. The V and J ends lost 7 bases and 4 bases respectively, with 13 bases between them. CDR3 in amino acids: CASNRDTFTGELFF. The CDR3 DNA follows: TGTGCCAGCAACCGGGACACTTTCACCGGGGAGCTGTTTTTT.

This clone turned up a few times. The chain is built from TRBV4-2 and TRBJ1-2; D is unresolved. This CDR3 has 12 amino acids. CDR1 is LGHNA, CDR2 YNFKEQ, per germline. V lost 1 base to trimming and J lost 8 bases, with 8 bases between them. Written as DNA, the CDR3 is TGTGCCAGCAGCCAAGCCCCGGGGGGCTACACCTTC. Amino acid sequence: CASSQAPGGYTF.

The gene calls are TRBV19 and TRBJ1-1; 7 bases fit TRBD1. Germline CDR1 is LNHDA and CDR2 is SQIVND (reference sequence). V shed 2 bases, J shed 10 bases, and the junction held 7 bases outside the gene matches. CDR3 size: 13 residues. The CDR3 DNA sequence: TGTGCCAGTAGTATAACAGGGGAATCCTCAGCTTTCTTT. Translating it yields CASSITGESSAFF.

CDR3: CASSPIPGTGYEQYF. As DNA, the CDR3 is TGCGCCAGCAGCCCGATCCCCGGGACAGGTTACGAGCAGTACTTC. The rearrangement uses TRBV5-1 and TRBJ2-7, with 8 bases aligning to TRBD1. The trim removed 4 bases at V and 4 bases at J, leaving 10 bases unmatched. Germline lookup yields CDR1 SGHRS and CDR2 YFSETQ. The CDR3 contains 15 residues.

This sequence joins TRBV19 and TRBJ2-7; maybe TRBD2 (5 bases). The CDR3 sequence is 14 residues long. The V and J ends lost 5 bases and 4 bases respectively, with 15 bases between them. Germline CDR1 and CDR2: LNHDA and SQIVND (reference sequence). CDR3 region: CASSFRTGKYEQYF. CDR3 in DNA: TGTGCCAGTAGTTTCCGGACGGGGAAATACGAGCAGTACTTC.

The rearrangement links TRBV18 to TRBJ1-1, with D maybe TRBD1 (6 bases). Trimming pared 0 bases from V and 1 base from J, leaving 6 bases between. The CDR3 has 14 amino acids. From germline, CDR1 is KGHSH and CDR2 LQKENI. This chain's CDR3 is CASSPPRGNTEAFF. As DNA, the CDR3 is TGTGCCAGCTCACCACCCAGGGGGAACACTGAAGCTTTCTTT.

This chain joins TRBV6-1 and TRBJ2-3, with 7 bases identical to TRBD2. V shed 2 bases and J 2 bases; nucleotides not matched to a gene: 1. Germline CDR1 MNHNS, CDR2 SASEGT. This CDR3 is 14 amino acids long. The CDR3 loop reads CASSELAATDTQYF. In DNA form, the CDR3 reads TGTGCCAGCAGTGAACTAGCGGCCACAGATACGCAGTATTTT.

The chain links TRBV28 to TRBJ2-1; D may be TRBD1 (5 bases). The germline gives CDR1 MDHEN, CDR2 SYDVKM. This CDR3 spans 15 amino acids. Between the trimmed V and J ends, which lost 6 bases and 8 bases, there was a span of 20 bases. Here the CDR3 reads CASSRAQGSFDEQFF. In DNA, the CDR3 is TGTGCCAGCAGCCGGGCTCAGGGAAGTTTTGATGAGCAGTTCTTC.

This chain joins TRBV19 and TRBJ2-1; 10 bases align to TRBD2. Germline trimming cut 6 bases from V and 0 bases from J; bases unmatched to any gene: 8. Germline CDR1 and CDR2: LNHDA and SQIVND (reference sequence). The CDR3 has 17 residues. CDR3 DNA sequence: TGTGCCAGTAGGAGACGACTAGCGGGTAGCTCCTACAATGAGCAGTTCTTC. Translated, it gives CASRRRLAGSSYNEQFF.

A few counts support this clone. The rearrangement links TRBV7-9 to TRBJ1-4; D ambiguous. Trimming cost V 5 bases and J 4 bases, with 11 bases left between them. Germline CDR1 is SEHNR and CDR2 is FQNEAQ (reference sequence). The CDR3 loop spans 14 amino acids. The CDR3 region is CASSRVNLNEKLFF. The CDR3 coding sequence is TGTGCCAGCAGCCGAGTGAACCTTAATGAAAAACTGTTTTTT.

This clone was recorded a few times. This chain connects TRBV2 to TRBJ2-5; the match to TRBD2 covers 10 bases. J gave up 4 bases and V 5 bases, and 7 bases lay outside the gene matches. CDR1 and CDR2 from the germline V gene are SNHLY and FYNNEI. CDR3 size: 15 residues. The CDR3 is CASSRLAGASETQYF. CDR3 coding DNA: TGTGCCAGCAGTCGCCTAGCGGGAGCATCAGAGACCCAGTACTTC. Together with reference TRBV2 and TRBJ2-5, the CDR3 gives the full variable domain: EPEVTQTPSHQVTQMGQEVILRCVPISNHLYFYWYRQILGQKVEFLVSFYNNEISEKSEIFDDQFSVERPDGSNFTLKIRSTKLEDSAMYFCASSRLAGASETQYFGPGTRLLVL.

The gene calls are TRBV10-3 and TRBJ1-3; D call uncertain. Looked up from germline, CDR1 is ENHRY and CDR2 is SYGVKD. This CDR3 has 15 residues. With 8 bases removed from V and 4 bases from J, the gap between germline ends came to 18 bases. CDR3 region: CAIGVTTSLGNTIYF. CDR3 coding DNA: TGTGCCATCGGAGTGACTACAAGCCTCGGAAACACCATATATTTT.

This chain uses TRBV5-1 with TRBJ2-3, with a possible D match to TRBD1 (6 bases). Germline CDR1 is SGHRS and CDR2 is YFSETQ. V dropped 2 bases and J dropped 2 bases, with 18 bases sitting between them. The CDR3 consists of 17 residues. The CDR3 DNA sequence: TGCGCCAGCAGCTTTTATACCGGGACATACCTCACAGATACGCAGTATTTT. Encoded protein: CASSFYTGTYLTDTQYF.